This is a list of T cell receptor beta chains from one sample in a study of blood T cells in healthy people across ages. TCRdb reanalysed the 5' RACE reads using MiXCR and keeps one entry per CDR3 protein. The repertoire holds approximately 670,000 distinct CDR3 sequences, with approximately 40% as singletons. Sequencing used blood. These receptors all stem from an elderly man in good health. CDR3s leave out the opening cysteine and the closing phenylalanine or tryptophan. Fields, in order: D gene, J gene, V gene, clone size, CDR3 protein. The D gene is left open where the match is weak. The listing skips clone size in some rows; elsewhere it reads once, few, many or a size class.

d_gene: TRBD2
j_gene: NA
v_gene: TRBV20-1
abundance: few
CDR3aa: SACLAGVAYNEQY

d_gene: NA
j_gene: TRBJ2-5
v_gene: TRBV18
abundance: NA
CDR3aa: ASSPRNDRETQY

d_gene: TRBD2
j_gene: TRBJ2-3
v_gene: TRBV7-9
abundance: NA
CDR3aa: ASSLAVPGGGDTQY

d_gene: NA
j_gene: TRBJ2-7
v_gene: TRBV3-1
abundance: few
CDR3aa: ASQQRPSYEQY

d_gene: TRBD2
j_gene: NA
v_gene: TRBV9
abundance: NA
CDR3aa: VSSVAPGTNYEQY

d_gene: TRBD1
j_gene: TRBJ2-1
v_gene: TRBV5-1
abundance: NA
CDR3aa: ASSLSGQAYNEQF

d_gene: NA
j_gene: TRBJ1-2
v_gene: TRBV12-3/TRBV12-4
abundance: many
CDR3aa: ASSQGYYGYT

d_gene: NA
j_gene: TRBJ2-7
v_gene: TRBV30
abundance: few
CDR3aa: AWVESGEGEQY

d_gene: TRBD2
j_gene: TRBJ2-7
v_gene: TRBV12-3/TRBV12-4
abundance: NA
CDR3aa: ASSPYGSGGIYEQY

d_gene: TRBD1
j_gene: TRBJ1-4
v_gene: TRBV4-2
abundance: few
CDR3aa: ASSPSGTVNEKLF

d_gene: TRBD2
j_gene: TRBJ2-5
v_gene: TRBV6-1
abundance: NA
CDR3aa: ASSYRTRSQETQY

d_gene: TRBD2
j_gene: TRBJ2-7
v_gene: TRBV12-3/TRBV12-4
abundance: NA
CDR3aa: ASTPGTTYEQY

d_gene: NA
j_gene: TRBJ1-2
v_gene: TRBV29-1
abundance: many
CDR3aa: SDGAADGYT

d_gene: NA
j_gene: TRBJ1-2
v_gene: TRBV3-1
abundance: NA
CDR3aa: ASSQSPTGSRGYT

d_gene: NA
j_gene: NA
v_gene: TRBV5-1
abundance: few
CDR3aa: ASSPDRPREQY

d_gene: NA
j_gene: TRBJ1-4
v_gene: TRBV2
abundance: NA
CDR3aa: ASSVTPPSTGAEKLF

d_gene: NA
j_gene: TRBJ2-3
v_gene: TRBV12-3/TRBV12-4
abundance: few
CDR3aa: ASRTSLQADTQY

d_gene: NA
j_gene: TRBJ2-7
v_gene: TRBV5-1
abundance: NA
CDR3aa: ASSLDLRSSYEQY

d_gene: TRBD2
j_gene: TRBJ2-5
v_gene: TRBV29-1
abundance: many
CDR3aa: SVDNGAGTSGSVQY

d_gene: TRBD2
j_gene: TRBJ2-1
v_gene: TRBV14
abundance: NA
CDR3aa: ASSQLRGTNDEQF

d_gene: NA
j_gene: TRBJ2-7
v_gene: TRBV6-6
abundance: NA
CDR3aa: ASTLAALYEQY

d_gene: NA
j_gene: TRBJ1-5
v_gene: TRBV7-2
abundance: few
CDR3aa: ASSLGRSNQPQH

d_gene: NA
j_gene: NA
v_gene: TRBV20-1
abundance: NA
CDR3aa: SAPPGGSGNIQY

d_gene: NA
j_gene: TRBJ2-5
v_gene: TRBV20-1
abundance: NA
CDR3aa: SAIPGLSEKTQY

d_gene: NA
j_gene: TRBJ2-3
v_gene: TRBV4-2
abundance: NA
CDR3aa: ANSQESGASSTDTQY

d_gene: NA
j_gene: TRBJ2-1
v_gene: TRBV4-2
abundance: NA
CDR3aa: ASSQVTAGSNEQF

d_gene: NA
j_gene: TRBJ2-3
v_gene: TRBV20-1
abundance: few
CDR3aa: SARDSFGGTDTQY

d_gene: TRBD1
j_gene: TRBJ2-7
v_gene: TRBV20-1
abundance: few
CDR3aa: SASPRTGGEQY

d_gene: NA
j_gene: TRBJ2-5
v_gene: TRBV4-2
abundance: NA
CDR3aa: ASSQAQRETQY

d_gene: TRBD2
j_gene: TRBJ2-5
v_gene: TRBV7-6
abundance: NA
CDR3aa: ASSLPSGGAGETQY

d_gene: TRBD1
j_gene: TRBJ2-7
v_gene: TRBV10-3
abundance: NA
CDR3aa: AIRGTGDTYEQN

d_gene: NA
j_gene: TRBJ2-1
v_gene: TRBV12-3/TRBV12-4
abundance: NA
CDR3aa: ASTSGGGKYNEQF

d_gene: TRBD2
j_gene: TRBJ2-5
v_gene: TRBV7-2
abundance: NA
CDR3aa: ASSPRGGGIRNEQY

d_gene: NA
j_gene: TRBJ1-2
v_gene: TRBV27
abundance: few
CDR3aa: ASSLSVGYGYT

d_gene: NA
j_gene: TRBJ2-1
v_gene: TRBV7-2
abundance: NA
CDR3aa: ASSLPQGQETQF